This T cell receptor (beta chain) was obtained from a study of blood T cell repertoires in COVID-19. Clones were read by immunoSEQ multiplex PCR, and TCRdb kept only the in-frame ones, dropping some. Altogether about 190,000 clones are present, 78% being singletons, with the ten largest covering 2.5% to 3.5%. V was clipped by 0 bases and J by 8 bases; unmatched bases: 8. From germline, CDR1 is MGHRA and CDR2 YSYEKL. The CDR3 consists of 15 residues. The sample taken for sequencing was peripheral blood. This TCR derives from a woman older than 75 with active or convalescent COVID-19. The genes are TRBV4-1 and TRBJ1-2, with TRBD1 identical over 8 bases. The CDR3 DNA is TGCGCCAGCAGCCAAGATTGGGCAGGGGGCAGGGGCTACACCTTC. It specifies CASSQDWAGGRGYTF.